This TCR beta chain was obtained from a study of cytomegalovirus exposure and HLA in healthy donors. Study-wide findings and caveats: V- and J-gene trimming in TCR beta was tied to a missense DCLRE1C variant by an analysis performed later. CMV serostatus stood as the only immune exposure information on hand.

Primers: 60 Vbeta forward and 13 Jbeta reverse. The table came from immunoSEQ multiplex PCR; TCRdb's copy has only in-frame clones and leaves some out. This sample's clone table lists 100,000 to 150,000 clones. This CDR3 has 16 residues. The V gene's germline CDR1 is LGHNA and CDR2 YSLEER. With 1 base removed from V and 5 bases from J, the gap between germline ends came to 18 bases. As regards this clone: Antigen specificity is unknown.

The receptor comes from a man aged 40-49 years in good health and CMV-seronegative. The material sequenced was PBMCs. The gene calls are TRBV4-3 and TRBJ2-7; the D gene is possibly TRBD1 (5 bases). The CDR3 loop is CASSQGTGAGNDEQYF. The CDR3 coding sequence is TGCGCCAGCAGCCAAGGGACCGGCGCAGGGAACGACGAGCAGTACTTC.